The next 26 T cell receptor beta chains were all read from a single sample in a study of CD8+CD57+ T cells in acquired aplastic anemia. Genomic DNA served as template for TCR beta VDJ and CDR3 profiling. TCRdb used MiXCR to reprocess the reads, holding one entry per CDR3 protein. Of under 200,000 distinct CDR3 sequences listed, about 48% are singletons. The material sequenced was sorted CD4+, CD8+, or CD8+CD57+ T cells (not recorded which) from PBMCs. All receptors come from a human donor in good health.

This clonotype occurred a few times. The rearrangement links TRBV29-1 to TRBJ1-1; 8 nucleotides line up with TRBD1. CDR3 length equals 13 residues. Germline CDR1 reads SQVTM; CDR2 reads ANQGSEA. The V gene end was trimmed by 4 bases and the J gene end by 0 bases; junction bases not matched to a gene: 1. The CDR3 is CSVGDRLNTEAFF. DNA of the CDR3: TGCAGCGTTGGGGACAGGTTGAACACTGAAGCTTTCTTT.

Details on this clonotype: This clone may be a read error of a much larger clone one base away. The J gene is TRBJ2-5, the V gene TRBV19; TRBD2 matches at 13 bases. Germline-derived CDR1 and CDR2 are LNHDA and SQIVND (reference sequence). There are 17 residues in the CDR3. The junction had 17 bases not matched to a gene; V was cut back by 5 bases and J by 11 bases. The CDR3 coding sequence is TGTGCCAGTAGTGCGAGACGACTAGCGGGGGGTCGCAATGAGCAGTACTTC. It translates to CASSARRLAGGRNEQYF.

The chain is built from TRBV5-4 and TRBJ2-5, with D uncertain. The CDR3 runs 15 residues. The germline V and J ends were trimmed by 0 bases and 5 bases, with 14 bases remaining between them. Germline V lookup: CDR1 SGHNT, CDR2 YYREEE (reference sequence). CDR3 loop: CASSLGTDLDETQYF. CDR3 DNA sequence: TGTGCCAGCAGCTTGGGGACGGACCTAGATGAGACCCAGTACTTC.

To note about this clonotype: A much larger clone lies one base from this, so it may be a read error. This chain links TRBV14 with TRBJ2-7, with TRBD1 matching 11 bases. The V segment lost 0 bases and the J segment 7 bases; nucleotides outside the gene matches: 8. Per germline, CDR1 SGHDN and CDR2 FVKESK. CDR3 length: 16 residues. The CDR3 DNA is TGTGCCAGCAGCCAAGATTGGGACAGGGGGGCGGATGAGCAGTACTTC. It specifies CASSQDWDRGADEQYF. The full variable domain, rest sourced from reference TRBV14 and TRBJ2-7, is EAGVTQFPSHSVIEKGQTVTLRCDPISGHDNLYWYRRVMGKEIKFLLHFVKESKQDESGMPNNRFLAERTGGTYSTLKVQPAELEDSGVYFCASSQDWDRGADEQYFGPGTRLTVT.

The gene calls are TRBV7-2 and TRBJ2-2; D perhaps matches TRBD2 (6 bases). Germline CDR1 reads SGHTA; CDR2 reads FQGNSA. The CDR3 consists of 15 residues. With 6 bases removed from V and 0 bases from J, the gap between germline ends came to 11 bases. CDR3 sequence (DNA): TGTGCCAGCAGAGGGGAGGTCACGAACACCGGGGAGCTGTTTTTT. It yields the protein CASRGEVTNTGELFF. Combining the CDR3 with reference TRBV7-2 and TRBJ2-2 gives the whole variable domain GAGVSQSPSNKVTEKGKDVELRCDPISGHTALYWYRQSLGQGLEFLIYFQGNSAPDKSGLPSDRFSAERTGGSVSTLTIQRTQQEDSAVYLCASRGEVTNTGELFFGEGSRLTVL.

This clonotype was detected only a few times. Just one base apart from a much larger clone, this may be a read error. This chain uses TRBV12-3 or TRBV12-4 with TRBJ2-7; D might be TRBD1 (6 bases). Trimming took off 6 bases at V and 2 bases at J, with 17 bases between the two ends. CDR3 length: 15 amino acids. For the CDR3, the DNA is TGTGCCAGCAGCCCGACCGACCGACAGGCCTACGAGCAGTACTTC. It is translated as CASSPTDRQAYEQYF.

In DNA, the CDR3 is TGTGCCAGCACCGGACTCGGATACGAGCAGTACTTC. Its translation is CASTGLGYEQYF. The V gene is TRBV9, the J gene TRBJ2-7, with D possibly TRBD2 on 5 matching bases. The CDR3 covers 12 residues. Per germline, CDR1 SGDLS and CDR2 YYNGEE. The V gene lost 6 bases and the J gene lost 4 bases, with 11 bases spanning the gap.

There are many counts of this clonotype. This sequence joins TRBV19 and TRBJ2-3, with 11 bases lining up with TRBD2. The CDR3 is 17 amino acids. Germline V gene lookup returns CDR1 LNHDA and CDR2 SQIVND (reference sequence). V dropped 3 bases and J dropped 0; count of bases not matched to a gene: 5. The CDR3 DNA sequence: TGTGCCAGTAGTATTGGGGGACTAGCGGTAAGCACAGATACGCAGTATTTT. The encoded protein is CASSIGGLAVSTDTQYF.

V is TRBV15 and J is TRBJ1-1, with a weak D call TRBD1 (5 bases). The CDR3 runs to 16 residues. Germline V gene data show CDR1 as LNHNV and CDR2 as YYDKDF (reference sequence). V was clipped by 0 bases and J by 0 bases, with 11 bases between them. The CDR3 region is CATSRDGTSVNTEAFF. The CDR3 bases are TGTGCCACCAGCAGAGATGGGACCTCGGTGAACACTGAAGCTTTCTTT.

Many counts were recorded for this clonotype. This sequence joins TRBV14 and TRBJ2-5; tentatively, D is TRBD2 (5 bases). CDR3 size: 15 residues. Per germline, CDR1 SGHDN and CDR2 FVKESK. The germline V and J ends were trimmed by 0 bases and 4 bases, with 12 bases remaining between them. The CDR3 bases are TGTGCCAGCAGCCAAGATCCGGGATGGGGAGAGACCCAGTACTTC. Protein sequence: CASSQDPGWGETQYF. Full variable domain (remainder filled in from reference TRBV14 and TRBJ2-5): EAGVTQFPSHSVIEKGQTVTLRCDPISGHDNLYWYRRVMGKEIKFLLHFVKESKQDESGMPNNRFLAERTGGTYSTLKVQPAELEDSGVYFCASSQDPGWGETQYFGPGTRLLVL.

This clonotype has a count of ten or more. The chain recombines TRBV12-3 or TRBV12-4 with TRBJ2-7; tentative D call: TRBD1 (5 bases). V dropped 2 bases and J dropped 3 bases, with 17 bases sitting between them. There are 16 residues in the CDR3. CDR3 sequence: CASSLNPYRSRYEQYF. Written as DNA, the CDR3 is TGTGCCAGCAGTTTAAACCCGTACAGGAGCCGCTACGAGCAGTACTTC.

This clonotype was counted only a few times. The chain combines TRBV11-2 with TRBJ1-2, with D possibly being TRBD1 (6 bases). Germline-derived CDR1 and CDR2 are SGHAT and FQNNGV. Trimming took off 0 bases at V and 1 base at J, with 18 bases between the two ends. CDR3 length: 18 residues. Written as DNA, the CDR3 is TGTGCCAGCAGCTTAGAAAGCGGGAGGACAGTAAATAACTATGGCTACACCTTC. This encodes CASSLESGRTVNNYGYTF.

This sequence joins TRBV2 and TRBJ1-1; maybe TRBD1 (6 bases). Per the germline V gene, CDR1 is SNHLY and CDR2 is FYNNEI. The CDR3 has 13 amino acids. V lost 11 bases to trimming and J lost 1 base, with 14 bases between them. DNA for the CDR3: TGTGCCGCGGCTAAACAGGGGAACACTGAAGCTTTCTTT. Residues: CAAAKQGNTEAFF.

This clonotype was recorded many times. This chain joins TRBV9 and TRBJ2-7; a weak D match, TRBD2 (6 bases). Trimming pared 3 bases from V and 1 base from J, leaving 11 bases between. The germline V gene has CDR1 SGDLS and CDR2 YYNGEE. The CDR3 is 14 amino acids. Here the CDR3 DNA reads TGTGCCAGCAGCGGGGGGAGGCAGTCCTACGAGCAGTACTTC. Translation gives CASSGGRQSYEQYF.

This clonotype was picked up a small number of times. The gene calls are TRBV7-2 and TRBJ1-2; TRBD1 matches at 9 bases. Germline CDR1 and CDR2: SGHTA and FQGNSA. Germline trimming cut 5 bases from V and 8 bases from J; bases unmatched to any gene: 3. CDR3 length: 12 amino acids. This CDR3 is CASSPDRGGYTF. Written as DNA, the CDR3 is TGTGCCAGCAGCCCGGACAGGGGAGGCTACACCTTC.

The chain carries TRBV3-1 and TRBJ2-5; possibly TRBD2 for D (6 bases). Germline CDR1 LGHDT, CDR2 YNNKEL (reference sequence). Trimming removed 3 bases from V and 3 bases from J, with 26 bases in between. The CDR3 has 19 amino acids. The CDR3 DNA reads TGTGCCAGCAGCCAGGGGACCCGGAGGAGGGAGAGGGGTAAAGAGACCCAGTACTTC. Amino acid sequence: CASSQGTRRRERGKETQYF.

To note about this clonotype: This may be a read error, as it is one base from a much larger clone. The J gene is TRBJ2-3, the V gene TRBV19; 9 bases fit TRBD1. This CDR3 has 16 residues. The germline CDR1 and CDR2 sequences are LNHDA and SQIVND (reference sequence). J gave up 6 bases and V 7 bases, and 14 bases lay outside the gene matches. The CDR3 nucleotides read TGTGCCAGTAAAGAGACAGGGGGAAGATCTTGGGATACGCAGTATTTT. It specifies CASKETGGRSWDTQYF.

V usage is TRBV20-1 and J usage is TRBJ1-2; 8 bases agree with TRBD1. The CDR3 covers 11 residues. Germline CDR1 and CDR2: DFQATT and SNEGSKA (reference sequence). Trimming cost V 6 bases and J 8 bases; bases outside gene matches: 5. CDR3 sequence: CSARTGLGYTF. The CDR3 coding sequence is TGCAGTGCGAGGACAGGGCTGGGCTACACCTTC.

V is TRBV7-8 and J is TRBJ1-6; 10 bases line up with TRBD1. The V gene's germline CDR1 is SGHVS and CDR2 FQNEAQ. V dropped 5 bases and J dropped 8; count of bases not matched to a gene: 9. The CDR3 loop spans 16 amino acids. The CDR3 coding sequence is TGTGCCAGCAGCCGAGATGTCGGGACAGGGGATTCACCCCTCCACTTT. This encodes CASSRDVGTGDSPLHF.

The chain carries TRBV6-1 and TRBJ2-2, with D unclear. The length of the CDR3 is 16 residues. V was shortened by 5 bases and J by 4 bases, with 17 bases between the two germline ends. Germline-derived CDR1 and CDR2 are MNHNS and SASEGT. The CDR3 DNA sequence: TGTGCCAGCAGTCGGAAGGCTGGCGGAACCACCGGGGAGCTGTTTTTT. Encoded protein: CASSRKAGGTTGELFF.

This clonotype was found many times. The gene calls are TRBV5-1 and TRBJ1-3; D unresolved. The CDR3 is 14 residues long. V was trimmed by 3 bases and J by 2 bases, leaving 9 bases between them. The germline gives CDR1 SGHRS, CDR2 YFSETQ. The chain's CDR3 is CASSSVDTGNTIYF. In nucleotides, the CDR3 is TGCGCCAGCAGCTCAGTAGACACTGGAAACACCATATATTTT.

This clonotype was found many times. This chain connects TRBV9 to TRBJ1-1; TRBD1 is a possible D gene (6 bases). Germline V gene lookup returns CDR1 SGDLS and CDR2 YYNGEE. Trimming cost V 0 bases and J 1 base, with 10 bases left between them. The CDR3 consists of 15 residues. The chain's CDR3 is CASSVVGTPNTEAFF. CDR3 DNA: TGTGCCAGCAGCGTAGTGGGGACACCGAACACTGAAGCTTTCTTT. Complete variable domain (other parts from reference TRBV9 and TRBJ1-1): DSGVTQTPKHLITATGQRVTLRCSPRSGDLSVYWYQQSLDQGLQFLIQYYNGEERAKGNILERFSAQQFPDLHSELNLSSLELGDSALYFCASSVVGTPNTEAFFGQGTRLTVV.

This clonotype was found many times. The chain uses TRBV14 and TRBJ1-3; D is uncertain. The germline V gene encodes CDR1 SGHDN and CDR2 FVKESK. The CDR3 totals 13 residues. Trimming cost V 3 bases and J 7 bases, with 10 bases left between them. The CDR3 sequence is CASSHGIRNTIYF. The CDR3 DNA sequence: TGTGCCAGCAGCCATGGGATTCGGAACACCATATATTTT.

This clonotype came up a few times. For the CDR3, the DNA is TGTGCCACCAGCAGAGGGACTAGCGCTATCACAGATACGCAGTATTTT. This gives the protein CATSRGTSAITDTQYF. This chain joins TRBV15 and TRBJ2-3; 9 nucleotides align to TRBD2. J was trimmed by 2 bases and V by 1 base; bases with no gene match: 4. The CDR3 sequence is 16 residues long. Germline V gene lookup returns CDR1 LNHNV and CDR2 YYDKDF (reference sequence).

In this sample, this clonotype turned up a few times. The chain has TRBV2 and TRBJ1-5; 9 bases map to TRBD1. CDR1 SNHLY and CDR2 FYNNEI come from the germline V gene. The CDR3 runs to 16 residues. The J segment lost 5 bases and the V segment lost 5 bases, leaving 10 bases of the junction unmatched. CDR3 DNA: TGTGCCAGCAGTAGCCCCCGGACAGGGGCTTATCAGCCCCAGCATTTT. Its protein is CASSSPRTGAYQPQHF.

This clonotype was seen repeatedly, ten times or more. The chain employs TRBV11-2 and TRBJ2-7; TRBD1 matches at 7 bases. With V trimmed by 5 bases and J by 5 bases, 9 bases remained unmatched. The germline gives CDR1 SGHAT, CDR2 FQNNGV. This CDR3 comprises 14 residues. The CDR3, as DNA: TGTGCCAGCAGCCCAGACAGGGTATCCCACGAGCAGTACTTC. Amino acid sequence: CASSPDRVSHEQYF.